This T cell receptor (beta chain) emerged from a study of beta chain features in type 1 diabetes. Across the study: Cells sorted and examined across all samples totaled approximately 100,000,000. Findings of the study overall: cDNA-based reads could over-represent cells with high TCR expression.

Reverse transcribing all isolated RNA meant expressed TCRB transcripts were sequenced. TCRdb's table, derived via immunoSEQ multiplex PCR, lists solely in-frame clones and lacks some. The table shows 150,000 to 170,000 clones, with under 9.5% occurring only once. With 4 bases clipped from V and 1 base from J, the junction kept 11 bases outside the gene matches. Per the germline V gene, CDR1 is SGHRS and CDR2 is YFSETQ. The CDR3 contains 16 residues. With regard to this clone: The target antigen is unknown.

The sample comprised central memory CD4+ T cells from blood. The chain joins TRBV5-1 to TRBJ2-7, with 7 bases identical to TRBD1. This TCR came from a man between 18 and 29 years old in good health. The CDR3 DNA reads TGCGCCAGCAGCCACCTCGGTGGGGGACAGTCCTACGAGCAGTACTTC. Amino acid sequence: CASSHLGGGQSYEQYF.